The rows below give T cell receptor beta chains drawn from one sample of a study of shared clonotypes between healthy human individuals. The assay was immunoSEQ multiplex PCR, and TCRdb's table has in-frame clones only and misses some. Among some 650,000 clones, 97% were seen once, and the ten largest hold less than 0.065%. Sequenced material: naive CD4+ T cells sorted from blood. The receptors were sampled from a woman in her 30s in good health. Both conserved end residues are part of each CDR3. The D gene is left open where the match is weak. Clone sizes are given selectively: once, few, many, or a class where the clone is expanded.

j_gene	v_gene	d_gene	abundance	CDR3aa	CDR3nt
TRBJ1-4	TRBV28	TRBD1	.	CASSTTGVGEKLFF	TGTGCCAGCAGCACAACAGGGGTCGGTGAAAAACTGTTTTTT
TRBJ1-1	TRBV7-2	.	.	CASSRTKNTEAFF	TGTGCCAGCAGCCGCACCAAGAACACTGAAGCTTTCTTT
TRBJ1-2	TRBV18	.	.	CASSPTSGGPNYGYTF	TGTGCCAGCTCACCGACCTCCGGGGGCCCTAACTATGGCTACACCTTC
TRBJ2-1	TRBV13	.	.	CASTHYSFSGYNEQFF	TGTGCCAGCACCCATTACTCCTTTTCGGGTTACAATGAGCAGTTCTTC
TRBJ2-1	TRBV16	TRBD2	.	CASSHLTSGSSHEQFF	TGTGCCAGCAGCCATCTGACTAGCGGGAGTTCCCATGAGCAGTTCTTC
TRBJ1-5	TRBV27	.	.	CASSWEGNQPQHF	TGTGCCAGCAGCTGGGAGGGAAATCAGCCCCAGCATTTT
TRBJ1-1	TRBV14	.	.	CASSSSRVGNTEAFF	TGTGCCAGCAGCTCCTCCCGGGTCGGGAACACTGAAGCTTTCTTT
TRBJ2-1	TRBV2	TRBD2	.	CASSEEGLAGFNEQFF	TGTGCCAGCAGTGAAGAGGGACTAGCGGGATTCAATGAGCAGTTCTTC
TRBJ1-3	TRBV6-5	TRBD1	.	CASSPGTVSGNTIYF	TGTGCCAGCAGTCCCGGGACAGTCTCTGGAAACACCATATATTTT
TRBJ2-5	TRBV9	TRBD2	.	CASSSTSGKGTQYF	TGTGCCAGCAGCTCTACTAGCGGGAAGGGGACCCAGTACTTC
TRBJ2-3	TRBV10-1	TRBD2	.	CASSDAGGSDTQYF	TGCGCCAGCAGTGATGCGGGAGGGTCAGATACGCAGTATTTT
TRBJ2-3	TRBV9	.	.	CASRSGDTQYF	TGTGCCAGCAGATCGGGAGATACGCAGTATTTT
TRBJ2-1	TRBV18	.	.	CASSPPANGGNEQFF	TGTGCCAGCTCACCACCTGCCAACGGTGGTAATGAGCAGTTCTTC
TRBJ2-7	TRBV18	TRBD2	.	CASSPGVAGGTFYEQYF	TGTGCCAGCTCACCAGGAGTAGCGGGAGGGACGTTCTACGAGCAGTACTTC
TRBJ2-7	TRBV5-1	.	.	CASSLTGAVVNEQYF	TGCGCCAGCAGCTTGACGGGAGCGGTAGTTAACGAGCAGTACTTC
TRBJ2-7	TRBV19	.	.	CAYPGALHEQYF	TGTGCCTACCCCGGGGCTCTACACGAGCAGTACTTC
TRBJ2-3	TRBV7-7	.	.	CASSLGFSPTDTQYF	TGTGCCAGCAGCTTAGGGTTCTCCCCCACAGATACGCAGTATTTT
TRBJ2-7	TRBV10-2	.	.	CASRGAALYEQYF	TGCGCCAGCAGGGGGGCGGCGCTCTACGAGCAGTACTTC
TRBJ2-1	TRBV27	.	.	CASSLTRLTNEQFF	TGTGCCAGCAGTCTGACCAGACTCACCAATGAGCAGTTCTTC
TRBJ2-5	TRBV28	.	once	CASSDSIQETQYF	TGTGCCAGCAGTGACAGCATCCAAGAGACCCAGTACTTC
TRBJ2-3	TRBV6-5	.	.	CASRPQELTDTQYF	TGTGCCAGCAGACCCCAGGAGCTCACAGATACGCAGTATTTT
TRBJ2-5	TRBV21-1	.	.	CASSARDIYRETQYF	TGTGCCAGCAGCGCCCGGGACATTTACCGGGAGACCCAGTACTTC
TRBJ2-7	TRBV4-1	TRBD2	.	CASSQAGGTSGRVSYEQYF	TGCGCCAGCAGCCAAGCCGGCGGGACTAGCGGGAGGGTTTCCTACGAGCAGTACTTC
TRBJ2-1	TRBV2	TRBD2	.	CASRATSGSVSEQFF	TGTGCCAGCAGGGCGACTAGCGGGAGTGTTAGTGAGCAGTTCTTC
TRBJ1-1	TRBV6-4	.	.	CASSDGGGGTEAFF	TGTGCCAGCAGTGACGGGGGCGGTGGCACTGAAGCTTTCTTT
TRBJ2-1	TRBV6-4	.	.	CASSDSSRRSATEQFF	TGTGCCAGCAGTGACTCCAGCAGGCGTAGCGCAACTGAGCAGTTCTTC
TRBJ2-5	TRBV28	.	.	CASSFARRLETQYF	TGTGCCAGCAGTTTCGCCCGACGGCTAGAGACCCAGTACTTC
TRBJ2-1	TRBV7-2	.	.	CASSLAEADGQFF	TGTGCCAGCAGCTTAGCCGAGGCCGATGGGCAGTTCTTC
TRBJ2-7	TRBV5-5	.	.	CASSLSHRFHYEQYF	TGTGCCAGCAGCTTGTCCCACAGGTTTCACTACGAGCAGTACTTC
TRBJ1-5	TRBV7-6	.	.	CASSGLQGHRCNQPQHF	TGTGCCAGCAGCGGATTACAGGGTCATCGATGCAATCAGCCCCAGCATTTT
TRBJ1-3	TRBV9	.	.	CASSVDGYSGNTIYF	TGTGCCAGCAGCGTAGATGGTTACTCTGGAAACACCATATATTTT
TRBJ2-1	TRBV5-1	TRBD2	.	CASSRERYEQFF	TGCGCCTCCTCGCGGGAGCGGTATGAGCAGTTCTTC
TRBJ1-1	TRBV4-1	.	few	CASSQAGQNTEAFF	TGCGCCAGCAGCCAAGCAGGTCAGAACACTGAAGCTTTCTTT
TRBJ2-7	TRBV11-1	.	.	CASSSPPRNPTYEQYF	TGTGCCAGCAGTTCTCCCCCAAGAAACCCCACCTACGAGCAGTACTTC
TRBJ2-2	TRBV19	TRBD2	.	CASSITSDSGELFF	TGTGCCAGTAGTATTACTAGCGACAGCGGGGAGCTGTTTTTT
TRBJ2-7	TRBV15	.	.	CATSRERVLSYEQYF	TGTGCCACCAGCAGAGAGCGGGTTCTCTCCTACGAGCAGTACTTC
TRBJ1-2	TRBV5-6	.	.	CASSSGSGYTF	TGTGCCAGCAGCTCGGGGTCCGGCTACACCTTC
TRBJ2-3	TRBV15	.	.	CATSRAGSTDTQYF	TGTGCCACCAGCAGAGCGGGCAGCACAGATACGCAGTATTTT
TRBJ1-5	TRBV7-9	.	few	CASSFSDNPQHF	TGTGCCAGCAGCTTTAGCGATAACCCCCAGCATTTT
TRBJ2-3	TRBV10-1	TRBD2	.	CASSPTSGSLDTQYF	TGCGCCAGCAGTCCAACTAGCGGGAGCCTCGATACGCAGTATTTT
TRBJ2-5	TRBV10-3	.	.	CATSPSLFTDRETQYF	TGTGCCACCAGTCCGTCCCTATTCACCGATAGGGAGACCCAGTACTTC
TRBJ2-1	TRBV4-2	TRBD2	.	CASSHEDLAGYNEQFF	TGTGCCAGCAGCCACGAGGACTTAGCGGGGTACAATGAGCAGTTCTTC
TRBJ2-7	TRBV28	.	.	CASSWDGPSYEQYF	TGTGCCAGCAGCTGGGACGGACCCTCCTACGAGCAGTACTTC
TRBJ1-4	TRBV15	TRBD1	once	CATRFPGTGNEKLFF	TGTGCCACCAGATTTCCCGGGACAGGGAATGAAAAACTGTTTTTT
TRBJ2-5	TRBV5-1	TRBD2	.	CASSQTSGGQETQYF	TGCGCCAGCAGCCAGACTAGCGGGGGACAAGAGACCCAGTACTTC
TRBJ2-6	TRBV5-1	TRBD1	once	CASSWTGAGANVLTF	TGCGCCAGCAGCTGGACAGGGGCTGGGGCCAACGTCCTGACTTTC
TRBJ2-2	TRBV27	TRBD2	.	CASARLAGGSGELFF	TGTGCCAGCGCGAGACTAGCGGGAGGAAGCGGGGAGCTGTTTTTT
TRBJ1-5	TRBV4-1	.	.	CASSQVSAHQPQHF	TGCGCCAGCAGCCAAGTTTCGGCTCATCAGCCCCAGCATTTT
TRBJ2-3	TRBV5-1	TRBD2	.	CASSLLSGLLAGQDTQYF	TGCGCCAGCAGCTTGTTGTCGGGTTTATTAGCGGGACAAGATACGCAGTATTTT
TRBJ1-1	TRBV4-1	.	once	CASSPRGWPEAFF	TGCGCCAGCAGCCCTCGGGGGTGGCCTGAAGCTTTCTTT
TRBJ2-2	TRBV10-2	.	.	CASSGPLGNTGELFF	TGCGCCAGCAGTGGTCCCCTCGGGAACACCGGGGAGCTGTTTTTT
TRBJ2-1	TRBV28	TRBD2	.	CASSLASGEYNEQFF	TGTGCCAGCAGTTTAGCTAGCGGGGAGTACAATGAGCAGTTCTTC
TRBJ2-1	TRBV10-3	TRBD2	.	CAISGGGSPNEQFF	TGTGCCATCAGTGGAGGCGGGAGCCCCAATGAGCAGTTCTTC
TRBJ2-2	TRBV7-3	.	.	CASSPRGRVTNTGELFF	TGTGCCAGCAGCCCCCGTGGCAGAGTTACGAACACCGGGGAGCTGTTTTTT